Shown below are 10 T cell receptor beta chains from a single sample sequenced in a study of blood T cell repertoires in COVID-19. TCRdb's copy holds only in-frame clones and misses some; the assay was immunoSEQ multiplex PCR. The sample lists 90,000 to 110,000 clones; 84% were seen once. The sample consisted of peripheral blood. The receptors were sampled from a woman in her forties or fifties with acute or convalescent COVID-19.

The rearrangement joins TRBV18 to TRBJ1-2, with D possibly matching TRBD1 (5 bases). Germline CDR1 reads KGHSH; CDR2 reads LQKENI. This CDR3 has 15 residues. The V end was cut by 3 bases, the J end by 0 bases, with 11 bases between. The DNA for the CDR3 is TGTGCCAGCTCACCCGACAGAGACCCTAACTATGGCTACACCTTC. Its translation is CASSPDRDPNYGYTF.

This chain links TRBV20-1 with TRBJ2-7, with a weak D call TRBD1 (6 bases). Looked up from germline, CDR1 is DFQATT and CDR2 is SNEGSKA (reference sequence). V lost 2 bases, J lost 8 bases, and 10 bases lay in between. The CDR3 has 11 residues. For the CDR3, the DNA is TGCAGTGCTAGACACAGGGATCAGCAGTACTTC. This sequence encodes CSARHRDQQYF.

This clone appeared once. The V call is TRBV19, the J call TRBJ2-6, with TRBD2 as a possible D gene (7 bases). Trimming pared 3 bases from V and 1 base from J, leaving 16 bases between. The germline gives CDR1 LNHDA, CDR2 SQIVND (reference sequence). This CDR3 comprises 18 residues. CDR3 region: CASSILRGARSGANVLTF. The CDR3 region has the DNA TGTGCCAGTAGTATTCTCCGGGGGGCTCGATCTGGGGCCAACGTCCTGACTTTC.

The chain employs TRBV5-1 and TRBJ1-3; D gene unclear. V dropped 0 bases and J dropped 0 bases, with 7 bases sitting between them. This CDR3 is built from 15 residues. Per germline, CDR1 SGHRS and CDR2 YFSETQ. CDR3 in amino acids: CASSLGWSSGNTIYF. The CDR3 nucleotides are TGCGCCAGCAGCTTGGGCTGGAGCTCTGGAAACACCATATATTTT.

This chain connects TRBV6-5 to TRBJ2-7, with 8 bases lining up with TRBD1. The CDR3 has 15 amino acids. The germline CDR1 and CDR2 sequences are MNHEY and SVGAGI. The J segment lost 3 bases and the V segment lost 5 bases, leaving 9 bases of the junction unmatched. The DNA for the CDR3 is TGTGCCAGCAGTCTTACCGGGACAGGAATCTACGAGCAGTACTTC. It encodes CASSLTGTGIYEQYF.

CDR3 residues: CASGETVGDGELFF. DNA of the CDR3: TGTGCCAGCGGAGAAACAGTAGGGGACGGGGAGCTGTTTTTT. V is TRBV2 and J is TRBJ2-2, with a weak D call TRBD1 (5 bases). This CDR3 contains 14 residues. The V gene lost 8 bases and the J gene lost 7 bases, with 17 bases spanning the gap. Per germline, CDR1 SNHLY and CDR2 FYNNEI. Based on the CDR3 plus reference TRBV2 and TRBJ2-2, the full variable domain is EPEVTQTPSHQVTQMGQEVILRCVPISNHLYFYWYRQILGQKVEFLVSFYNNEISEKSEIFDDQFSVERPDGSNFTLKIRSTKLEDSAMYFCASGETVGDGELFFGEGSRLTVL.

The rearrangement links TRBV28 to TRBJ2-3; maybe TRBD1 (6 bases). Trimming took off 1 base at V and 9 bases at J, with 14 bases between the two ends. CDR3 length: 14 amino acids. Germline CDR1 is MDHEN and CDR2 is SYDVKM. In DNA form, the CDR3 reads TGTGCCAGCAGTTTATTCCCCCCGCAGGGGACGCAGTATTTT. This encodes CASSLFPPQGTQYF.

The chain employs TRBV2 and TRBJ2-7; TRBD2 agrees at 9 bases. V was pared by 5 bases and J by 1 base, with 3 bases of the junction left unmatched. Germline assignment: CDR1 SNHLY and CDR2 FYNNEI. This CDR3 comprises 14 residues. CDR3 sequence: CASSSAGGSYEQYF. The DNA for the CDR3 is TGTGCCAGCAGTTCGGCGGGGGGGTCCTACGAGCAGTACTTC.

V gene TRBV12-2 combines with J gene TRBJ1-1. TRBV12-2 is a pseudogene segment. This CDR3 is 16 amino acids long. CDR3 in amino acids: CASRLDRRAGVSEAFF. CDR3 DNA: TGTGCAAGTCGCTTAGATCGGCGGGCAGGAGTATCTGAAGCTTTCTTT.

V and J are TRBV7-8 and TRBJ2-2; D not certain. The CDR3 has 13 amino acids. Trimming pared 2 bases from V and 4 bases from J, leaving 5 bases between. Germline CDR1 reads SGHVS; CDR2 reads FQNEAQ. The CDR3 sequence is CASSLRVTGELFF. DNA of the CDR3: TGTGCCAGCAGCTTACGAGTCACCGGGGAGCTGTTTTTT.